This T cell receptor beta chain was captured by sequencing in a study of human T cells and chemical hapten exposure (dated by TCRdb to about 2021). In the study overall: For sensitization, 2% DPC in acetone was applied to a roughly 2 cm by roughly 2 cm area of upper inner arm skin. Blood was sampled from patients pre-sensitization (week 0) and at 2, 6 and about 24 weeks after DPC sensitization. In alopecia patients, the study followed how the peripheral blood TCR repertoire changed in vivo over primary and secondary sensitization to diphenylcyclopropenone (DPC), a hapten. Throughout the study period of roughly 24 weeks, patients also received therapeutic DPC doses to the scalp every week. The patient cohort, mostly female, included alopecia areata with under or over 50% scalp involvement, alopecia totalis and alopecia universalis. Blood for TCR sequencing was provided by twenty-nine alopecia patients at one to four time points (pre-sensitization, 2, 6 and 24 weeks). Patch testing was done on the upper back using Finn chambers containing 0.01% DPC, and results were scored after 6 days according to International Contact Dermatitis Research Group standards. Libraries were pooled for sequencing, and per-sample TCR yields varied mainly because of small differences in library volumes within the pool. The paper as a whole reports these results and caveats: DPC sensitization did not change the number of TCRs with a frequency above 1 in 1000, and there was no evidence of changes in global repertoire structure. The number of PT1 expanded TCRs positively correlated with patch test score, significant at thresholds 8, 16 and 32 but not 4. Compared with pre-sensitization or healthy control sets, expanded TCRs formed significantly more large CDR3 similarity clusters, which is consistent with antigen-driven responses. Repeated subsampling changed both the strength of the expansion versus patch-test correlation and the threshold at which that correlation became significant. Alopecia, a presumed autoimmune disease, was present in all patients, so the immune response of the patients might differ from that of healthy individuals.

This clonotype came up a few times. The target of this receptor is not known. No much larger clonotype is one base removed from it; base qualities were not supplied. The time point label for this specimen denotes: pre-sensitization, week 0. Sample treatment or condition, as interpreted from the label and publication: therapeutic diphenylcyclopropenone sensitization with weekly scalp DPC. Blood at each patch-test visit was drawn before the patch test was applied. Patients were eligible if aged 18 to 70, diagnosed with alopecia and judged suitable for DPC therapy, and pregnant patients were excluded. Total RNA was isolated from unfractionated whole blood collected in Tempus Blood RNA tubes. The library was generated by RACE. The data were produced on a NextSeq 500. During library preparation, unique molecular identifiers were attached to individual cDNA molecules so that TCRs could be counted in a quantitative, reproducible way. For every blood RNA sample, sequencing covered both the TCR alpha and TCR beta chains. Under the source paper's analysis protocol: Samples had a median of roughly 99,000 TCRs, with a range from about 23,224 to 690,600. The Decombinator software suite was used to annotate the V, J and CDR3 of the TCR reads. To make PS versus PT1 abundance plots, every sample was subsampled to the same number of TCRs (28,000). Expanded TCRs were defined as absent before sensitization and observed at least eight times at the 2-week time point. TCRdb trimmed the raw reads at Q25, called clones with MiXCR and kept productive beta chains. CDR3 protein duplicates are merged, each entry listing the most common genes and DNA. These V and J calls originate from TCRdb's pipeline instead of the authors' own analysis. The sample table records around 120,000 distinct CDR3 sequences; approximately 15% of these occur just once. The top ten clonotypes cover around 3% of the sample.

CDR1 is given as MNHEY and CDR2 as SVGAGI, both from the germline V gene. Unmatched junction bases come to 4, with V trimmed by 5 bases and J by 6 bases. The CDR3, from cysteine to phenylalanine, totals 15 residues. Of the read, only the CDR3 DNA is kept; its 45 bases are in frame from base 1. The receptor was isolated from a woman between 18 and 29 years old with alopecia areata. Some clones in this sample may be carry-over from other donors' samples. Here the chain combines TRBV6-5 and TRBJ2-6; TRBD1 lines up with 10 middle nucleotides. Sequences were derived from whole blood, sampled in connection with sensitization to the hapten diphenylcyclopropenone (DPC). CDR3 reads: CASSKGTGEANVLTF. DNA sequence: TGTGCCAGCAGTAAAGGGACAGGGGAGGCCAACGTCCTGACTTTC.